Below, 6 T cell receptor beta chains from the same sample are listed, as sequenced in a study of cytomegalovirus exposure and HLA in healthy donors. The PCR ran on 60 Vbeta and 13 Jbeta primers. Clones were sequenced by immunoSEQ multiplex PCR, and TCRdb holds only the in-frame ones, with some missing. The sample includes 150,000 to 200,000 clones, 60% to 80% seen only once; the top ten take roughly 7.6%. Sequencing was performed on PBMCs. The receptors here all came from a woman aged 40 to 50 in good health and CMV-seropositive.

In DNA form, the CDR3 reads TGCGCCAGCAGCTCAACTCCGACTCAGGGCGGCGAGCAGTACTTC. Encoded protein: CASSSTPTQGGEQYF. The chain employs TRBV5-1 and TRBJ2-7, with D possibly TRBD1 on 5 matching bases. CDR1 and CDR2 (germline): SGHRS, YFSETQ. This CDR3 has 15 residues. Deletions cut 3 bases from V and 6 bases from J, with 19 bases between.

The V gene is TRBV4-2, the J gene TRBJ1-3; D gene uncertain. The CDR3 is made up of 15 amino acids. V lost 1 base and J lost 0, with 7 bases in between. Looked up from germline, CDR1 is LGHNA and CDR2 is YNFKEQ. The CDR3 protein is CASSQVTFSGNTIYF. The CDR3 DNA sequence: TGTGCCAGCAGCCAAGTAACTTTCTCTGGAAACACCATATATTTT.

J is TRBJ2-1 and V is TRBV7-9; D gene ambiguous. Germline CDR1 is SEHNR and CDR2 is FQNEAQ (reference sequence). V lost 2 bases to trimming and J lost 5 bases, with 19 bases between them. The CDR3 consists of 17 residues. This chain's CDR3 is CASSLYRGPSRDNEQFF. The CDR3 nucleotides are TGTGCCAGCAGCTTATACCGTGGGCCCTCGAGAGACAATGAGCAGTTCTTC.

This chain joins TRBV19 and TRBJ1-4, with 9 bases that match TRBD1. This CDR3 contains 16 residues. V shed 4 bases, J shed 6 bases, and the junction held 9 bases outside the gene matches. The germline CDR1 and CDR2 sequences are LNHDA and SQIVND (reference sequence). The CDR3 DNA is TGTGCCAGTAGTAGACAGGGGGTACCTGGAGATGAAAAACTGTTTTTT. This gives the protein CASSRQGVPGDEKLFF.

V is TRBV5-4 and J is TRBJ1-2; D uncertain. V lost 1 base, J lost 0 bases, and 4 bases lay in between. The CDR3 spans 13 residues. CDR1 and CDR2 from the germline V gene are SGHNT and YYREEE (reference sequence). CDR3 sequence (DNA): TGTGCCAGCAGCTTGACAGCTAACTATGGCTACACCTTC. Its protein is CASSLTANYGYTF.

The V gene is TRBV30, the J gene TRBJ2-7; 8 nucleotides match TRBD1. Unmatched junction bases numbered 3, after V lost 0 bases and J lost 2 bases. Germline V lookup: CDR1 GTSNPN, CDR2 SVGIG (reference sequence). The CDR3 runs 14 residues. CDR3 amino acids: CAWSVARGPYEQYF. In DNA form, the CDR3 reads TGTGCCTGGAGTGTAGCCAGGGGGCCCTACGAGCAGTACTTC.